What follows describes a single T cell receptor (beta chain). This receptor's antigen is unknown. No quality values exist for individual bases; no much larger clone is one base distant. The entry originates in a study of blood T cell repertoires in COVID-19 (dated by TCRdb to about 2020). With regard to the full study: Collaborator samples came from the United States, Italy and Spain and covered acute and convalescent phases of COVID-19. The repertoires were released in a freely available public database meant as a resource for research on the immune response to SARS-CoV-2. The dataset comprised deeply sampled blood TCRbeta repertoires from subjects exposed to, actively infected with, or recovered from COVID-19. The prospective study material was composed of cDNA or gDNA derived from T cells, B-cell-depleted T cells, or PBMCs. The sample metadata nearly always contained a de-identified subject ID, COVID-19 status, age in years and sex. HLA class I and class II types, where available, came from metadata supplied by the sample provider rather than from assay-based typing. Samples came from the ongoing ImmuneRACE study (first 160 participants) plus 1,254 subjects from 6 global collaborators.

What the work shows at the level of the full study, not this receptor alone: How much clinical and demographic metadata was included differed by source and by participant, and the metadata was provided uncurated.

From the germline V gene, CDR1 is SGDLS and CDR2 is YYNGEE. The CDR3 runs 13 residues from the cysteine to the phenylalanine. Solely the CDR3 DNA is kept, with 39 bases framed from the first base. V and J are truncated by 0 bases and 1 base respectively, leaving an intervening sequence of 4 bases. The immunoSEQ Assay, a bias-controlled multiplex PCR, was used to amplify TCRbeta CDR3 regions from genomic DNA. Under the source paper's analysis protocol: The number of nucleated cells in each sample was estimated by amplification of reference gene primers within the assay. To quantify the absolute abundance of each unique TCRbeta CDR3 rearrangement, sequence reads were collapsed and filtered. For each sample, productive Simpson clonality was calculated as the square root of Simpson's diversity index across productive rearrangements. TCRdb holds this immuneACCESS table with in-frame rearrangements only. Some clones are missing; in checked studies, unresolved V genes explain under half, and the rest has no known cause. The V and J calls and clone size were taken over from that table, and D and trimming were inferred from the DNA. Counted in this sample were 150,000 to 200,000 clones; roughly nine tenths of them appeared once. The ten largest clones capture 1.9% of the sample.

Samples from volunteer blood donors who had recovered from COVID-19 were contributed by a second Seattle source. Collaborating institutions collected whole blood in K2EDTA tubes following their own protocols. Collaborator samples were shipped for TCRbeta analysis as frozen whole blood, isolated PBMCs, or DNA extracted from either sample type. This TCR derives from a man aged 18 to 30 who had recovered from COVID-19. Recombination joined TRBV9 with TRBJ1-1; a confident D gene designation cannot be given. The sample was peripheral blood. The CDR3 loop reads CASSVDWNTEAFF. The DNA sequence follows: TGTGCCAGCAGCGTAGACTGGAACACTGAAGCTTTCTTT.